This TCR beta chain was retrieved from a study of blood T cells in healthy people across ages (dated by TCRdb to between 2014 and 2017). Looking at the study overall: In model experiments, template switching captured roughly one uniquely barcoded TCR beta cDNA molecule for every two T cells. To avoid experimental bias, donors of different ages were distributed randomly across sequencing lanes. The study measured age-related changes in TCR beta repertoire diversity using deep sequencing normalized with unique cDNA molecular identifiers. Donors were grouped into four age groups: young (average roughly 15 years), middle-aged (around 39), aged (approximately 58) and long-lived (around 80). Using the same blood draw, the study looked at two additional independent replicas of 1 million unique cDNA reads for two donors, one aged 18 to 30 and the other aged 80 or older. Study-wide conclusions, independent of this receptor: The long-lived group showed more naive CD4+ T cells, fewer expanded clones and increased TCR diversity than the aged group, suggesting age selection. Observed TCR beta diversity per million T cells fell roughly linearly with age, and a significant reduction was already apparent by age roughly 40. Observed TCR beta diversity correlated strongly with the percentage of naive T cells measured by flow cytometry. Conclusive comparison of naive and antigen-experienced compartments was prevented by the profiling of bulk unsorted PBMCs. Total diversity estimates from one million sequenced T cells were considered lower bounds and underestimates. Because the CMV infection status of the donors was unknown, age-related changes in expanded clonotypes may potentially have been confounded.

The roughly 42 donors, aged about 6 to 95 years, were systemically healthy Caucasian individuals from Russia. Approximately 9.3 milliliters of peripheral blood were drawn from each donor into EDTA-treated Vacutainer tubes. Ficoll-Paque density-gradient centrifugation was used to isolate PBMCs, with at least 7 million per sample. Total RNA was extracted from PBMCs with Trizol reagent, with at least 6 micrograms obtained per sample. For every donor, an aliquot of PBMCs went through flow cytometry to measure the percentages of naive CD45RAhigh/CD27high T cells. The CDR3 numbers 14 residues from cysteine through phenylalanine. Of the read, only the CDR3 DNA is kept; its 42 bases are in frame from base 1. The junction shows trimming of 3 bases on V and 1 base on J, plus 8 bases between the germline ends. CDR1 and CDR2 (MNHNS, SASEGT) derive from the germline V gene. The protocol used for the library was 5' RACE. Reads for this sample came from an Illumina HiSeq 2500. The second PCR ran for about 6 to 12 cycles and used a J-beta primer mix along with a sample-barcoded 5' primer. Each TCR beta cDNA molecule received a unique molecular identifier from a template-switch 5' adaptor carrying 12 random nucleotides. Each sample yielded at least 3 million CDR3-containing paired-end reads. First-strand cDNA was synthesized from all RNA with the Mint cDNA synthesis kit, primed by a TRBC-specific oligonucleotide. All cDNA was treated with uracil-DNA glycosylase and then went through a first 18-cycle PCR with the universal primers M1SS and BC2_uni_R. On the study's bioinformatics: For normalization, 1 million high-quality reads were randomly selected from each sample, with every read carrying a distinct molecular identifier. Reads with shared molecular identifiers were discarded instead of being binned into consensus sequences. CDR3 identification, clonotype clustering and error correction used MiTCR with a Q25 quality threshold and the strictest error-elimination algorithm. Lower-bound total TCR beta diversity was estimated with a nonparametric unseen species model using Euler transformation. TCRdb took the public reads, trimmed them with fastp at Q25, ran MiXCR for clone calling and kept in-frame beta chains. Identical CDR3 protein sequences are pooled into one entry, listed with their most common genes and DNA. Clone size and V and J calls follow TCRdb, not the original study. The sample has fewer than 2,000,000 distinct CDR3 sequences on record, approximately 32% of them singletons. The ten most abundant clones make up approximately 11% of the sample.

As to this clonotype: No cognate antigen has been identified for it. No clone much larger than this one lies a single base away; base qualities are absent.

Sequenced material: blood. The chain couples TRBV6-1 to TRBJ2-3; the D segment cannot be called with confidence. This TCR was sampled from a woman aged 30 to 39 in good health. The encoded CDR3 is CASSDRLGTDTQYF. Read as DNA, the sequence is TGTGCCAGCAGTGACAGACTGGGCACAGATACGCAGTATTTT.